The 25 T cell receptor beta chains in this list originate from one sample, sequenced in a study of CD8+ T cells in alopecia areata. Treatment reported: oral pan-JAK inhibitor, 5-10 mg twice daily. After isolation, RNA underwent reverse transcription to generate cDNA as the sequencing template. Data came from immunoSEQ multiplex PCR; TCRdb stores just in-frame clones and leaves some out. The sample yields approximately 100,000 clones, 50% to 60% seen once. Sequencing used CD8+ T cells sorted from blood, obtained at approximately week 55, from a patient treated with tofacitinib. The receptor source for this set is a human donor with alopecia areata.

The genes are TRBV2 and TRBJ2-2, with TRBD1 matching over 7 bases. The CDR3 is 16 amino acids. Germline CDR1 and CDR2: SNHLY and FYNNEI. The ends lost 6 bases at V and 0 bases at J; junction bases unmatched: 7. The CDR3 is CASSLLTGTNTGELFF. In nucleotides, the CDR3 is TGTGCCAGCAGCCTACTGACAGGGACGAACACCGGGGAGCTGTTTTTT.

The chain carries TRBV6-5 and TRBJ2-2; D is uncertain. Germline assignment: CDR1 MNHEY and CDR2 SVGAGI. V was clipped by 0 bases and J by 5 bases, with 1 base between them. This CDR3 contains 12 residues. The CDR3, as DNA: TGTGCCAGCAGTTACTCGACCGGGGAGCTGTTTTTT. Its protein is CASSYSTGELFF.

V gene TRBV6-4 combines with J gene TRBJ1-1, with D unresolved. CDR1 and CDR2 (germline): MRHNA, SNTAGT. V lost 6 bases to trimming and J lost 3 bases, with 11 bases between them. This CDR3 has 13 amino acids. The CDR3 is CASSAGEYTEAFF. CDR3 DNA: TGTGCCAGCAGCGCGGGCGAGTACACTGAAGCTTTCTTT.

CDR3 sequence reads: CASSHRDRGSNQPQHF. The CDR3, as DNA: TGCGCCAGCAGTCACCGGGACAGGGGATCCAATCAGCCCCAGCATTTT. The V gene is TRBV23-1, the J gene TRBJ1-5; 10 bases fit TRBD1. TRBV23-1 is assigned to the ORF class and has an uncertain function. Trimming cost V 3 bases and J 3 bases; bases outside gene matches: 5. There are 16 residues in the CDR3.

This clone was seen only a few times. V gene TRBV29-1 combines with J gene TRBJ2-3; no definite D call. CDR3 length: 15 residues. The V gene's germline CDR1 is SQVTM and CDR2 ANQGSEA. Trimming removed 0 bases from V and 1 base from J, with 11 bases in between. CDR3 loop: CSVEDGRPGTDTQYF. The CDR3 DNA follows: TGCAGCGTTGAAGATGGTAGGCCGGGCACAGATACGCAGTATTTT.

This chain joins TRBV7-9 and TRBJ1-1; D unclear. The CDR3 covers 15 residues. V dropped 0 bases and J dropped 1 base, with 9 bases sitting between them. The V gene's germline CDR1 is SEHNR and CDR2 FQNEAQ (reference sequence). The CDR3: CASSLAATSNTEAFF. Written as DNA, the CDR3 is TGTGCCAGCAGCTTAGCGGCGACCTCGAACACTGAAGCTTTCTTT.

The genes are TRBV7-9 and TRBJ2-1, with 11 nucleotides matching TRBD2. CDR1 is SEHNR and CDR2 is FQNEAQ in the germline V gene (reference sequence). The CDR3 spans 16 residues. V shed 4 bases, J shed 3 bases, and the junction held 5 bases outside the gene matches. This chain's CDR3 is CASSSPTSGGYNEQFF. The CDR3 DNA follows: TGTGCCAGCAGCTCGCCAACTAGCGGGGGCTACAATGAGCAGTTCTTC.

Remarks on this clone: The identical CDR3 is also encoded by other nucleotide sequences in the sample. The rearrangement joins TRBV5-6 to TRBJ1-1, with D perhaps matching TRBD1 (5 bases). CDR3 length equals 14 residues. Germline values: CDR1 SGHDT, CDR2 YYEEEE. Trimming cost V 4 bases and J 1 base, with 11 bases left between them. This CDR3 reads CASSPGTGNTEAFF. The CDR3, as DNA: TGTGCCAGCAGCCCCGGGACGGGGAACACTGAAGCTTTCTTT.

This clone was seen a handful of times. This chain connects TRBV4-1 to TRBJ2-5, with TRBD1 matching over 7 bases. Germline CDR1 is MGHRA and CDR2 is YSYEKL. The length of the CDR3 is 14 residues. Losses at the gene ends were 6 bases for V and 2 bases for J; bases not matched to a gene: 6. As DNA, the CDR3 is TGCGCCAGCAGTAGTGGCAGGGGGCAAGAGACCCAGTACTTC. Protein sequence: CASSSGRGQETQYF.

J is TRBJ2-5 and V is TRBV5-6; D uncertain. Trimming cost V 2 bases and J 5 bases, with 10 bases left between them. Germline V gives CDR1 SGHDT, CDR2 YYEEEE. This CDR3 is built from 13 residues. CDR3 sequence: CASSFGRRETQYF. The CDR3, as DNA: TGTGCCAGCAGCTTCGGCCGAAGGGAGACCCAGTACTTC.

This clone was counted a few times. Other DNA sequences in this specimen translate into the identical CDR3. The J gene is TRBJ2-2, the V gene TRBV7-9; D not certain. CDR3 length equals 12 residues. CDR1 and CDR2 (germline): SEHNR, FQNEAQ (reference sequence). Trimming cost V 1 base and J 5 bases, with 2 bases left between them. The CDR3 sequence is CASSLGTGELFF. As DNA, the CDR3 is TGTGCCAGCAGCTTAGGAACCGGGGAGCTGTTTTTT. The variable domain in full, with the rest retrieved from reference TRBV7-9 and TRBJ2-2, is DTGVSQNPRHKITKRGQNVTFRCDPISEHNRLYWYRQTLGQGPEFLTYFQNEAQLEKSRLLSDRFSAERPKGSFSTLEIQRTEQGDSAMYLCASSLGTGELFFGEGSRLTVL.

J is TRBJ1-1 and V is TRBV4-2, with D maybe TRBD1 (6 bases). CDR3 size: 16 residues. Trimming took off 0 bases at V and 4 bases at J, with 15 bases between the two ends. Germline V CDR1 and CDR2: LGHNA, YNFKEQ. In DNA form, the CDR3 reads TGTGCCAGCAGCCAAGATCTCGGGGGGCGCGGCACTGAAGCTTTCTTT. Translating it yields CASSQDLGGRGTEAFF.

This clone was picked up a small number of times. The V call is TRBV29-1, the J call TRBJ2-5; perhaps D is TRBD1 or TRBD2 (5 bases each). Trimming shortened V by 4 bases and J by 11 bases, and 20 bases separated the two germline ends. This CDR3 has 13 residues. From germline, CDR1 is SQVTM and CDR2 ANQGSEA. CDR3 DNA sequence: TGCAGCGTTGTGACCCCTAGCATGGGGGAGCAGTACTTC. Protein product: CSVVTPSMGEQYF.

The genes are TRBV2 and TRBJ2-3, with D perhaps TRBD2 (6 bases). Germline-derived CDR1 and CDR2 are SNHLY and FYNNEI. This CDR3 spans 14 amino acids. The ends were cut back, 3 bases at V and 1 base at J, with 8 bases in the middle. DNA of the CDR3: TGTGCCAGCAGTGAGATAGCGGGCACAGATACGCAGTATTTT. This sequence encodes CASSEIAGTDTQYF.

This chain joins TRBV28 and TRBJ2-7; D possibly corresponds to TRBD1 (5 bases). CDR3 length equals 13 residues. Trimming took 3 bases from V and 4 from J, leaving 10 bases between them. The germline V gene has CDR1 MDHEN and CDR2 SYDVKM. In DNA, the CDR3 is TGTGCCAGCAGTTTTGGCAGGGATTACGAGCAGTACTTC. Its translation: CASSFGRDYEQYF.

The gene calls are TRBV29-1 and TRBJ2-2, with 14 bases matching TRBD2. Germline V gene lookup returns CDR1 SQVTM and CDR2 ANQGSEA. The CDR3 runs 17 residues. J lost 5 bases, V lost 4 bases, and 9 bases had no gene match. The CDR3: CSVATGLAGDITGELFF. CDR3 sequence (DNA): TGCAGCGTTGCTACGGGACTAGCGGGGGATATTACCGGGGAGCTGTTTTTT.

This sequence joins TRBV7-9 and TRBJ1-2; D gene ambiguous. Trimming took 5 bases from V and 3 from J, leaving 13 bases between them. This CDR3 region has 14 residues. Germline V gene sequence: CDR1 SEHNR, CDR2 FQNEAQ (reference sequence). In nucleotides, the CDR3 is TGTGCCAGCAGCCCGCCGGGTGGGCACTATGGCTACACCTTC. It yields the protein CASSPPGGHYGYTF.

The V and J genes are TRBV5-6 and TRBJ2-1; no firm D call. Germline CDR1 reads SGHDT; CDR2 reads YYEEEE. CDR3 length equals 12 residues. Trimming cost V 4 bases and J 4 bases, with 6 bases left between them. CDR3 DNA: TGTGCCAGCAGCCTTGATTACAATGAGCAGTTCTTC. This encodes CASSLDYNEQFF.

This clone was observed once. This sequence joins TRBV10-3 and TRBJ1-1; D gene ambiguous. CDR1 and CDR2 (germline): ENHRY, SYGVKD. Trimming left V 3 bases short and J 2 bases short, with 10 bases between. The CDR3 has 14 residues. The CDR3 region has the DNA TGTGCCATCAGTGAAGAGACTCCCAACACTGAAGCTTTCTTT. The encoded protein is CAISEETPNTEAFF.

In its sample, this clone was seen a few times. The chain carries TRBV21-1 and TRBJ2-1; TRBD1, as called in the table, went unchecked against the DNA. TRBV21-1 is termed a pseudogene. This CDR3 is 12 amino acids long. Written as DNA, the CDR3 is TGTGCCACGGACAGGGTTGATACTGAGCAGTTCTTC. The encoded protein is CATDRVDTEQFF.

The sample holds one count of this clone. The V gene is TRBV5-1, the J gene TRBJ2-2; D is tentatively TRBD1 or TRBD2 (5 bases each). CDR3 length: 16 residues. The V end was cut by 1 base, the J end by 3 bases, with 13 bases between. Germline CDR1 is SGHRS and CDR2 is YFSETQ. CDR3 sequence reads: CASSLNGDRYTGELFF. In DNA form, the CDR3 reads TGCGCCAGCAGCTTGAACGGGGACCGATACACCGGGGAGCTGTTTTTT.

This clone has more than one count but fewer than ten. The CDR3 loop reads CSVEGLAGSYNEQFF. In nucleotides, the CDR3 is TGCAGCGTTGAAGGGCTAGCGGGTTCCTACAATGAGCAGTTCTTC. The chain recombines TRBV29-1 with TRBJ2-1; 8 bases match TRBD2. CDR1 and CDR2 from the germline V gene are SQVTM and ANQGSEA. V was clipped by 1 base and J by 1 base; unmatched bases: 3. The CDR3 contains 15 residues.

This clone was counted a few times. A read error may be the cause here, since a much bigger clone is one base away. This sample also contains other DNA sequences that code for the same CDR3. This chain uses TRBV4-1 with TRBJ1-5; no firm D call. V shed 5 bases and J shed 3 bases, with 11 bases lying between them. Per the germline V gene, CDR1 is MGHRA and CDR2 is YSYEKL. The CDR3 sequence is 14 residues long. The CDR3 DNA is TGCGCCAGCAGCTCGGAGCAGCCCAATCAGCCCCAGCATTTT. Its translation is CASSSEQPNQPQHF.

CDR3 protein: CAWSTRLEAFF. CDR3 bases: TGTGCCTGGAGCACAAGGCTTGAAGCTTTCTTT. J is TRBJ1-1 and V is TRBV30; D is undetermined. This CDR3 has 11 amino acids. Per the germline V gene, CDR1 is GTSNPN and CDR2 is SVGIG (reference sequence). Trimming took 3 bases from V and 7 from J, leaving 9 bases between them.

The CDR3 DNA reads as TGTGCCAGCAGCTTAGGTACAGATAATTCACCCCTCCACTTT. Encoded protein: CASSLGTDNSPLHF. The gene calls are TRBV7-6 and TRBJ1-6; D remains unclear. CDR3 length: 14 amino acids. Trimming cost V 1 base and J 5 bases, with 6 bases left between them. Germline V CDR1 and CDR2: SGHVS, FNYEAQ.